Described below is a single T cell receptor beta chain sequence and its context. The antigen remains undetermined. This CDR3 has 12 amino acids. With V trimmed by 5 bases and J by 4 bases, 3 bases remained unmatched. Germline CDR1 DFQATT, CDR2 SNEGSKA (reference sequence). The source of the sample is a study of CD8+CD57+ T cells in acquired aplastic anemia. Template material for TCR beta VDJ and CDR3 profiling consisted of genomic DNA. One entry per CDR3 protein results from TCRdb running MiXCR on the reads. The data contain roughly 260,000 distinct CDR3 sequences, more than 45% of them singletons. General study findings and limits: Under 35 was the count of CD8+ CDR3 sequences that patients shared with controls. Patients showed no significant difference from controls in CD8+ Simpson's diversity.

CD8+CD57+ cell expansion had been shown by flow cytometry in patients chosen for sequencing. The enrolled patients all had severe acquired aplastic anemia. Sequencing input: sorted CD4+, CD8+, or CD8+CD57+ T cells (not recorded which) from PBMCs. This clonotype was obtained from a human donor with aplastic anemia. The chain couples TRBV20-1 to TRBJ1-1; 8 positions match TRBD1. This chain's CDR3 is CSAEDRGTEAFF. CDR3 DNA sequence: TGCAGTGCTGAAGACAGGGGCACTGAAGCTTTCTTT.